This T cell receptor beta chain was profiled in a study of T cells in women clearing cervical HPV infection. In the study overall: Controls' single incident HPV16 infection cleared within 12 months without precancer. Controls gave blood once infection was undetectable; cases at lesion identification. Study-level findings and limits: Repertoire richness, not evenness, was significantly elevated in CIN3+ cases versus controls.

Here immunoSEQ multiplex PCR was the method, and the copy in TCRdb shows in-frame clones only, minus some. The table counts roughly 37,000 clones; 6% to 6.5% lies in the top ten. A word on this clone: Its specificity is unknown.

HPV was found by MY09/MY11 PCR and dot-blot genotyping. This clonotype was obtained from a woman aged 18-70 years with a cervical HPV16 infection that either progressed to CIN3+ or cleared (not recorded which). Sequencing input: blood buffy coat.

The CDR3 is CSVRAGDNSPLFF. The DNA read from the CDR3 is TGCAGCGTGAGGGCAGGGGATAATTCACCG. The chain joins TRBV29-1 to TRBJ2-2, with a possible D match to TRBD1 (6 bases). The CDR3 end lies 3 residues beyond the end of the read and is filled in from the germline J gene. Germline assignment: CDR1 SQVTM and CDR2 ANQGSEA. CDR3 length: 13 residues.